The following is a T cell receptor beta chain sequence with its context. The germline CDR1 and CDR2 sequences are LGHDT and YNNKEL (reference sequence). The CDR3 extends over 14 amino acids. Trimming shortened V by 0 bases and J by 6 bases, and 9 bases separated the two germline ends. Authors' analysis steps: Amplification with reference gene primers provided the estimates of nucleated cell counts. Sequencing used immunoSEQ multiplex PCR; TCRdb keeps in-frame clones, though not all of them. V, J and clone size are taken as reported in that table, and D and trimming were inferred from the DNA itself. This sample has over 600,000 clones; around 90% occur once, and the top ten carry over 0.2%. The sample originates from a study of blood T cell repertoires in COVID-19. Study overall: COVID-19 samples, acute and convalescent, were from the United States, Italy and Spain. Sample material is recorded as cDNA or gDNA derived from T cells, B-cell-depleted T cells, or PBMCs.

The clonotype comes from a young woman with acute or convalescent COVID-19. The rearrangement links TRBV3-1 (or the pseudogene TRBV3-2) to TRBJ2-1; D unresolved. Specimen: peripheral blood. CDR3 amino acids: CASSQDRTSNEQFF. The CDR3 nucleotides are TGTGCCAGCAGCCAAGATCGTACGAGCAATGAGCAGTTCTTC.